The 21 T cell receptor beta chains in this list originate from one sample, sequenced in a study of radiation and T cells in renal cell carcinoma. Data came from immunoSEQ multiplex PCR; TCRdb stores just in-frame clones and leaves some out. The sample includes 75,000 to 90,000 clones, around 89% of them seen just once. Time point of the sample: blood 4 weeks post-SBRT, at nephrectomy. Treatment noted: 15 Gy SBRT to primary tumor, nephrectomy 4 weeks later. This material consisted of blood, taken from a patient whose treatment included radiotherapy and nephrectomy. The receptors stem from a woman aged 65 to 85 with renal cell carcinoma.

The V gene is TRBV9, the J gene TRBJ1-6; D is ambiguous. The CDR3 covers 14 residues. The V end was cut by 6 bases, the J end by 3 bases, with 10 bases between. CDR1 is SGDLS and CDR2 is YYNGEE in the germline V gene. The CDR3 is CASTNTDYNSPLHF. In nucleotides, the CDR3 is TGTGCCAGCACCAATACCGACTATAATTCACCCCTCCACTTT.

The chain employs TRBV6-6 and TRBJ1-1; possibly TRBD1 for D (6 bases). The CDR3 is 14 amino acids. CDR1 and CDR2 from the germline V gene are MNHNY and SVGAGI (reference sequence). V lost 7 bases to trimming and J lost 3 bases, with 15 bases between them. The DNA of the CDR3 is TGTGCCAGCACCGCTCTGGCAGGGGACACTGAAGCTTTCTTT. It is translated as CASTALAGDTEAFF.

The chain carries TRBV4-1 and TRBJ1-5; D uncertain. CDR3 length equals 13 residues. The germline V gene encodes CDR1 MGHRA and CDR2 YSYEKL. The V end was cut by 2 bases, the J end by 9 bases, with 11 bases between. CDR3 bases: TGCGCCAGCAGCCAAACCTCCCGTGGGCCCCAGCATTTT. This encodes CASSQTSRGPQHF.

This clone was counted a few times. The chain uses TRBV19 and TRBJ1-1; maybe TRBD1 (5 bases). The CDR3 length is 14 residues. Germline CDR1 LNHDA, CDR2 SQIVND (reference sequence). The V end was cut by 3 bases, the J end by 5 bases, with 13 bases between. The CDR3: CASSIPGAWTEAFF. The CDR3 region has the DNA TGTGCCAGTAGTATCCCCGGGGCGTGGACTGAAGCTTTCTTT.

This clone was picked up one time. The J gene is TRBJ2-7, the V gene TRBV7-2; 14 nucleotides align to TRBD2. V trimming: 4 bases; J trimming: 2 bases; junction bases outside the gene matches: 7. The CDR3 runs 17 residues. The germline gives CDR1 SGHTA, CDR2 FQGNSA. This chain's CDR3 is CASSSPGLAGGTYEQYF. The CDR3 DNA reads TGTGCCAGCAGCTCCCCCGGACTAGCGGGGGGCACCTACGAGCAGTACTTC. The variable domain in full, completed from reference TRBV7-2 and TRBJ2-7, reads GAGVSQSPSNKVTEKGKDVELRCDPISGHTALYWYRQSLGQGLEFLIYFQGNSAPDKSGLPSDRFSAERTGGSVSTLTIQRTQQEDSAVYLCASSSPGLAGGTYEQYFGPGTRLTVT.

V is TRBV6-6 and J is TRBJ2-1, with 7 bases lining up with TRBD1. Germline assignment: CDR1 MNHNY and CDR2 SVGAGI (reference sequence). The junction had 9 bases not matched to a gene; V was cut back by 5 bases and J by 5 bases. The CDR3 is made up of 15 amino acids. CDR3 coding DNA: TGTGCCAGCAGTGCCGGGGACAGACCTAACAATGAGCAGTTCTTC. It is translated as CASSAGDRPNNEQFF.

The CDR3 nucleotides read TGTGCCACCCTGGCAACAGGGGTTGGGACTGAAGCTTTCTTT. Its protein is CATLATGVGTEAFF. The chain uses TRBV19 and TRBJ1-1; 7 bases align to TRBD1. J lost 5 bases, V lost 10 bases, and 13 bases had no gene match. Germline V CDR1 and CDR2: LNHDA, SQIVND (reference sequence). The CDR3 runs to 14 residues.

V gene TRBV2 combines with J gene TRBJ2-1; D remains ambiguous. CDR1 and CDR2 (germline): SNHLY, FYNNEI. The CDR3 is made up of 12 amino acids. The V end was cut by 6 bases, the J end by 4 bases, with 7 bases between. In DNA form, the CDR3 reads TGTGCCAGCAGGCGTAGGTACAATGAGCAGTTCTTC. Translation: CASRRRYNEQFF.

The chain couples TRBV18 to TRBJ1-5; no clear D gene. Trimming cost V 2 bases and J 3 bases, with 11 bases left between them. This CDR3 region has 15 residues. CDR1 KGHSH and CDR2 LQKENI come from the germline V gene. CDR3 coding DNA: TGTGCCAGCTCACCATTAGCGACACCCAATCAGCCCCAGCATTTT. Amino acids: CASSPLATPNQPQHF. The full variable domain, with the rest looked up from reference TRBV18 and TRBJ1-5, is NAGVMQNPRHLVRRRGQEARLRCSPMKGHSHVYWYRQLPEEGLKFMVYLQKENIIDESGMPKERFSAEFPKEGPSILRIQQVVRGDSAAYFCASSPLATPNQPQHFGDGTRLSIL.

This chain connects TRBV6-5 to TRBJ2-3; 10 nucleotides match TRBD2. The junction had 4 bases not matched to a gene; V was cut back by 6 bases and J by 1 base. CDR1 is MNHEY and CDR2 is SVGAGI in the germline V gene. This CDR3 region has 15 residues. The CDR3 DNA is TGTGCCAGCAGGGTAGCGGGGGGTGGCACAGATACGCAGTATTTT. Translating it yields CASRVAGGGTDTQYF.

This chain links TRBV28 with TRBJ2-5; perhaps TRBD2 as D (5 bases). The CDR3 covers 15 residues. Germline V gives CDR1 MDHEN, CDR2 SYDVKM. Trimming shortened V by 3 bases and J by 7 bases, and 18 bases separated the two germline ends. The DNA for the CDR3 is TGTGCCAGCAGTTTTGAAGAGGAGCGACGGGGGACCCAGTACTTC. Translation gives CASSFEEERRGTQYF.

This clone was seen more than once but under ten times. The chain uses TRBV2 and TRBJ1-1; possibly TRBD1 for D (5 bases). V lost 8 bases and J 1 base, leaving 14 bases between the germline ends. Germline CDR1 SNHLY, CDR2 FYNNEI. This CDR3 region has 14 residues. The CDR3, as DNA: TGTGCCAGCGGCCCCAGGGTCTCGAACACTGAAGCTTTCTTT. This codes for CASGPRVSNTEAFF.

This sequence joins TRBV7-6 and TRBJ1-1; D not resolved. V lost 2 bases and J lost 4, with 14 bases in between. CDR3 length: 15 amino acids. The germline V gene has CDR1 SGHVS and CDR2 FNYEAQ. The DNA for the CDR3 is TGTGCCAGCAGCTTATGGGTGTCCACGGGCACTGAAGCTTTCTTT. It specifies CASSLWVSTGTEAFF.

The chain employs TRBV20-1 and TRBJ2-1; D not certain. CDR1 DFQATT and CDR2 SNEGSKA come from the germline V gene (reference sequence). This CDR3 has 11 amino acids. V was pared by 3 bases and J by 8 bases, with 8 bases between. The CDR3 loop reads CSASDGHEQFF. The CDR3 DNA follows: TGCAGTGCTAGTGATGGGCATGAGCAGTTCTTC.

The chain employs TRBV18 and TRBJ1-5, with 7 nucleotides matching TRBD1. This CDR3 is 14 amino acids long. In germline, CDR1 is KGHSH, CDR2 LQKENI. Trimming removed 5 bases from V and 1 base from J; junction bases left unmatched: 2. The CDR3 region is CASSATGSNQPQHF. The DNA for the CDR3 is TGTGCCAGCTCAGCGACAGGGAGCAATCAGCCCCAGCATTTT.

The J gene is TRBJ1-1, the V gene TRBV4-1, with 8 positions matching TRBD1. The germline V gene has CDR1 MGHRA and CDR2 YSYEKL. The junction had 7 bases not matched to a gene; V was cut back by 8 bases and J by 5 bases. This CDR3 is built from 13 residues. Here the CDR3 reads CASARQGWTEAFF. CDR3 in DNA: TGCGCCAGCGCCCGACAGGGGTGGACTGAAGCTTTCTTT.

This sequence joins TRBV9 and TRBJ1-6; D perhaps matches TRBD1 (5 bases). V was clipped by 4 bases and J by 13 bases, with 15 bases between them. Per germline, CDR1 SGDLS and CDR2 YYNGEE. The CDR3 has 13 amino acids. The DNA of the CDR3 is TGTGCCAGCAGCCGGGACCGACGGTTGCCCCTCCACTTT. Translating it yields CASSRDRRLPLHF.

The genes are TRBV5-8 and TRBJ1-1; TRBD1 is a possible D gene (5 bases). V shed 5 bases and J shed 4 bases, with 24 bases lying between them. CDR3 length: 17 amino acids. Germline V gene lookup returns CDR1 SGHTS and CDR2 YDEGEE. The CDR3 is CASSHIVSYGRGTEAFF. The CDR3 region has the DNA TGTGCCAGCAGTCATATCGTCAGCTACGGGAGGGGCACTGAAGCTTTCTTT. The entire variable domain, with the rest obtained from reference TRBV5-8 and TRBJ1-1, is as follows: EAGVTQSPTHLIKTRGQQATLRCSPISGHTSVYWYQQALGLGLQFLLWYDEGEERNRGNFPPRFSGRQFPNYSSELNVNALELEDSALYLCASSHIVSYGRGTEAFFGQGTRLTVV.

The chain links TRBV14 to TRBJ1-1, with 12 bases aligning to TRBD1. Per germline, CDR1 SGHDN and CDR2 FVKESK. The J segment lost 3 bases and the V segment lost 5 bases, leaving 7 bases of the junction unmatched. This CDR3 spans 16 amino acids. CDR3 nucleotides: TGTGCCAGCAGCGCCGTGGGACAGGGGGCTGACACTGAAGCTTTCTTT. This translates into CASSAVGQGADTEAFF.

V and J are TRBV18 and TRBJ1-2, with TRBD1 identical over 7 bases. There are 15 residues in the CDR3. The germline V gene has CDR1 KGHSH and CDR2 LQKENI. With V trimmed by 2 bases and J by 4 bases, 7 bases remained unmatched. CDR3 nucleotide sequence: TGTGCCAGCTCACCAGAAGGGGCAGGGGGCTATGGCTACACCTTC. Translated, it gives CASSPEGAGGYGYTF.

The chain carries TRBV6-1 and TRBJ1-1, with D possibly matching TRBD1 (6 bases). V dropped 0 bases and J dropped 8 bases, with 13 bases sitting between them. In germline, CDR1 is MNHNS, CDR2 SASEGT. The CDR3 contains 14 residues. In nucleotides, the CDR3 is TGTGCCAGCAGTGAAGCGCTTCCCGACAGGGAAGCTTTCTTT. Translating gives CASSEALPDREAFF.